This T cell receptor (beta chain) appears in the sequencing data of a study of beta chain features in type 1 diabetes. On the study more broadly: In all, some 100 million sorted cells from all samples were analyzed. General study results and limits: Moderate but significant shortening of TCRB CDR3s was recorded in all four CD4+ subsets from Type 1 diabetes patients.

About this clone itself: As yet, its antigen is unknown.

Every bit of the isolated RNA underwent reverse transcription, so sequencing read expressed TCRB transcripts. Generated by immunoSEQ multiplex PCR, the TCRdb table keeps only in-frame clones and is missing some. The data contain about 360,000 clones, 10% to 15% of them singletons. The V segment lost 6 bases and the J segment 0 bases; nucleotides outside the gene matches: 7. This CDR3 is 16 amino acids long. From germline, CDR1 is MNHEY and CDR2 SMNVEV (reference sequence). Naive, central memory, regulatory and stem cell-like memory cells within the CD4+ compartment were sorted using CD45RO/CCR7/CD25/CD127/CD95/CD27. Sort purity for all populations was recorded as exceeding 98%.

The chain combines TRBV27 with TRBJ2-1; 8 positions match TRBD2. Material: naive CD4+ T cells from blood. This sequence originates from a woman under 30 with type 1 diabetes. The CDR3 DNA follows: TGTGCCAGCAGCCGACTAGCGTTGAGCTCCTACAATGAGCAGTTCTTC. Translated: CASSRLALSSYNEQFF.